These T cell receptor beta chains were read from a single sample in a study of T cell repertoires in cytomegalovirus infection. Their recognized antigens are unknown. MiXCR, applied by TCRdb to the reads, yields one record per CDR3 protein. The data contain about 220,000 distinct CDR3 sequences, about 40% of them seen just once; the ten biggest clones take up roughly three fifths. Sequenced here: CD8+ T cells from cultured PBMCs, sampled from culture after CMV antigen stimulation. These receptor sequences come from a human donor in good health (CMV status not recorded). Some clones in this sample may be carry-over from other donors' samples. Both conserved end residues are part of each CDR3. The D gene is left open where the match is weak. Clone sizes are given selectively: once, few, many, or a class where the clone is expanded.

cdr3_nt cdr3_aa d_call cdr3_length v_call clone_size j_call
TGTGCCAGCAGTGAGGCATCAACTAATGAAAAACTGTTTTTT CASSEASTNEKLFF NA 14 TRBV27 NA TRBJ1-4
TGCGCCAGCAACCTAGGGGGAACCGGGGAGCTGTTTTTT CASNLGGTGELFF NA 13 TRBV4-1 once TRBJ2-2
TGTGCCAGCAGCTTAGCGGGAGGGCTCAAAGAGACCCAGTACTTC CASSLAGGLKETQYF TRBD2 15 TRBV7-2 many TRBJ2-5
TGTGCCAGCAGTTTTTGGGGAGAAGAGCAGTACTTC CASSFWGEEQYF NA 12 TRBV12-3/TRBV12-4 NA TRBJ2-7
TGTGCCAGCAGCTTGTTCCGGATGCCCCAAGAGACCCAGTACTTC CASSLFRMPQETQYF NA 15 TRBV5-5 NA TRBJ2-5
TGCAGTGCTAGCGTGGGGAGGAGGGATGGCTACACCTTC CSASVGRRDGYTF NA 13 TRBV20-1 NA TRBJ1-2
TGTGCCAGTAGTCCATCGGGAGGACAGTTCCTATACGAGCAGTACTTC CASSPSGGQFLYEQYF NA 16 TRBV19 few TRBJ2-7
TGTGCCAGCAGCAATTTGGGGGGACAAGAGAACACTGAAGCTTTCTTT CASSNLGGQENTEAFF NA 16 TRBV7-4 NA TRBJ1-1
TGTGCCAGCAGCCCCTCGGGGAGAATTTACGAGCAGTACTTC CASSPSGRIYEQYF NA 14 TRBV9 NA TRBJ2-7
TGTGCCAGCAACACAGGGATGAACACTGAAGCTTTCTTT CASNTGMNTEAFF NA 13 TRBV27 few TRBJ1-1
TGTGCCAGTAGTGACGGGACAGGGGGCTACCCCTACAATGAGCAGTTCTTC CASSDGTGGYPYNEQFF TRBD1 17 TRBV19 few TRBJ2-1
TGTGCCAGCAGGTCCATTAATGAAAAACTGTTTTTT CASRSINEKLFF NA 12 TRBV27 NA TRBJ1-4
TGTGCCAGCAGTGAAGGTCCTTCCGGGGAGCTGTTTTTT CASSEGPSGELFF NA 13 TRBV6-1 NA TRBJ2-2
TGTGCCAGCAGATGGGGACAGGGGGCTTACGAGCAGTACTTC CASRWGQGAYEQYF TRBD1 14 TRBV28 NA TRBJ2-7
TGTGCCAGTAGCCTTGCGGGACCCGGAGGCGGGGAGCTGTTTTTT CASSLAGPGGGELFF NA 15 TRBV19 few TRBJ2-2
TGTGCCAGCAGCTTAGAGGGGATCTCCTACAATGAGCAGTTCTTC CASSLEGISYNEQFF NA 15 TRBV7-2 NA TRBJ2-1
TGTGCCAGCAGCAGCCAGCGGGAGTTCAATGAGCAGTTCTTC CASSSQREFNEQFF TRBD2 14 TRBV7-4 NA TRBJ2-1
TGTGCCAGCAGCGCACTAGCGGGAGTGGGTGATACGCAGTATTTT CASSALAGVGDTQYF TRBD2 15 TRBV7-9 once TRBJ2-3
TGTGCCAGCAGTTTATCGGGGGGTTATAGCAATCAGCCCCAGCATTTT CASSLSGGYSNQPQHF NA 16 TRBV27 NA TRBJ1-5
TGTGCCAGCAGTCTCCTAGGGGCGGGAGGTGGCACTGAAGCTTTCTTT CASSLLGAGGGTEAFF NA 16 TRBV6-5 many TRBJ1-1
TGCAGCGTTGGTGATAGAGGGATGTCGAACACCGGGGAGCTGTTTTTT CSVGDRGMSNTGELFF NA 16 TRBV29-1 few TRBJ2-2
TGTGCCAGTTCCTACAGTGCTTCAGGTACTGAAGCTTTCTTT CASSYSASGTEAFF NA 14 TRBV27 NA TRBJ1-1
TGTGCCAGCAGCCAGAAATCTATTCAAGGGAGGGCCCGGGTCGGGGAGCTGTTTTTT CASSQKSIQGRARVGELFF TRBD2 19 TRBV4-2 once TRBJ2-2
TGTGCCAGCAGCTTCCGGGACCGCACAGATACGCAGTATTTT CASSFRDRTDTQYF NA 14 TRBV7-2 NA TRBJ2-3
TGTGCCAGCAGTCACAGGAACTATGGCTACACCTTC CASSHRNYGYTF NA 12 TRBV12-3/TRBV12-4 NA TRBJ1-2
TGTGCCATCATCCTAGACCGGGACAGGGGAAACAATGAGCAGTTCTTC CAIILDRDRGNNEQFF TRBD1 16 TRBV10-3 few TRBJ2-1
TGTGCCAGCAGTTTTTCTCTCTACAATGAGCAGTTCTTC CASSFSLYNEQFF NA 13 TRBV12-3/TRBV12-4 NA TRBJ2-1
TGTGCAAGCAGGACGGTCTATATGAAGAGCACAGATACGCAGTATTTT CASRTVYMKSTDTQYF NA 16 TRBV2 NA TRBJ2-3